This is a list of T cell receptor beta chains from one sample in a study of neoadjuvant anti-PD-1 for oral cavity cancer. The method was immunoSEQ multiplex PCR; TCRdb's version includes in-frame clones alone and lacks a portion of them. The repertoire consists of about 20,000 clones, with 65% to 85% occurring once and the leading ten covering roughly 3%. The material was PBMCs, obtained before nivolumab (anti-PD-1) treatment. The receptors come from a person between 40 and 85 years old with oral cavity squamous cell carcinoma. The CDR3 runs from the conserved cysteine through the conserved F or W. The order of the fields is D gene, J gene, clone size, V gene, CDR3 protein, CDR3 DNA. The D gene is left open where the match is weak. Size is omitted from some rows. Given values are once, few, many or a class for expanded clones.

NA | TRBJ1-1 | NA | TRBV30 | CAWNLVLGTEAFF | TGTGCCTGGAATCTGGTTTTGGGCACTGAAGCTTTCTTT
TRBD1 | TRBJ2-7 | NA | TRBV6-6 | CASRVEAQGAYEQYF | TGTGCCAGCAGGGTCGAGGCGCAGGGGGCATACGAGCAGTACTTC
TRBD2 | TRBJ2-1 | NA | TRBV19 | CASSTGAGVNEQFF | TGTGCCAGTAGTACGGGAGCGGGAGTTAATGAGCAGTTCTTC
TRBD1 | TRBJ1-5 | NA | TRBV2 | CASSITGDQPQHF | TGTGCCAGCAGCATTACAGGGGATCAGCCCCAGCATTTT
NA | TRBJ1-1 | NA | TRBV9 | CASSKQGHTTEAFF | TGTGCCAGCAGCAAACAAGGGCACACCACTGAAGCTTTCTTT
NA | TRBJ2-1 | few | TRBV6-5 | CASMRASRGNEQFF | TGTGCCAGCATGAGGGCCAGTAGGGGCAATGAGCAGTTCTTC
TRBD1 | TRBJ2-2 | NA | TRBV19 | CASSGTVPGELFF | TGTGCCAGTAGTGGGACAGTTCCCGGGGAGCTGTTTTTT
TRBD2 | TRBJ2-7 | NA | TRBV2 | CASSDWTSGGEQYF | TGTGCCAGCAGTGACTGGACTAGCGGGGGCGAGCAGTACTTC
NA | TRBJ2-1 | NA | TRBV9 | CASSVERWAYNEQFF | TGTGCCAGCAGCGTAGAAAGGTGGGCCTACAATGAGCAGTTCTTC
TRBD2 | TRBJ2-7 | NA | TRBV2 | CASGGLAGGEQYF | TGTGCCAGCGGGGGACTAGCCGGCGGCGAGCAGTACTTC
NA | TRBJ2-5 | NA | TRBV25-1 | CASSERGHQETQYF | TGTGCCAGCAGTGAGCGGGGACACCAAGAGACCCAGTACTTC
TRBD2 | TRBJ2-3 | NA | TRBV30 | CAWSERGRGTDTQYF | TGTGCCTGGAGTGAACGGGGGAGGGGAACAGATACGCAGTATTTT
NA | TRBJ2-7 | NA | TRBV11-2 | CASSVRRASSYEQYF | TGTGCCAGCAGCGTTCGCAGAGCTTCCTCCTACGAGCAGTACTTC
TRBD1 | TRBJ1-1 | NA | TRBV15 | CATSRGWGTGNPEAFF | TGTGCCACCAGCAGGGGATGGGGGACAGGGAACCCTGAAGCTTTCTTT
TRBD1 | TRBJ2-7 | NA | TRBV5-1 | CASSNRGFASGEQYF | TGCGCCAGCAGCAACAGGGGTTTCGCTTCTGGCGAGCAGTACTTC
NA | TRBJ1-1 | NA | TRBV10-3 | CAISFGGRAEAFF | TGTGCCATCAGTTTCGGGGGCCGGGCTGAAGCTTTCTTT
TRBD1 | TRBJ2-7 | NA | TRBV9 | CASSPRTGTSYEQYF | TGTGCCAGCAGCCCTCGGACAGGGACGAGCTACGAGCAGTACTTC
TRBD2 | TRBJ2-1 | NA | TRBV9 | CASSVPQIDTSGLYNEQFF | TGTGCCAGCAGCGTACCCCAGATAGACACTAGCGGGCTATACAATGAGCAGTTCTTC
NA | TRBJ1-4 | NA | TRBV5-4 | CASSAAGEANEKLFF | TGTGCCAGCAGCGCGGCGGGGGAGGCTAATGAAAAACTGTTTTTT
TRBD2 | TRBJ2-1 | NA | TRBV29-1 | CSVVKLAGAYNEQFF | TGCAGCGTTGTAAAGCTAGCGGGAGCCTACAATGAGCAGTTCTTC
NA | TRBJ2-2 | few | TRBV19 | CASSRLGGATGELFF | TGTGCCAGTAGTAGGTTGGGGGGCGCAACCGGGGAGCTGTTTTTT
NA | TRBJ2-1 | NA | TRBV6-1 | CASSEEEGGAYNEQFF | TGTGCCAGCAGTGAAGAGGAGGGAGGAGCTTACAATGAGCAGTTCTTC
NA | TRBJ1-2 | NA | TRBV29-1 | CSVDPRGSPYGYTF | TGCAGCGTTGACCCTCGGGGCTCCCCCTATGGCTACACCTTC
TRBD1 | TRBJ2-5 | NA | TRBV6-6 | CASSSQGARETQYF | TGTGCCAGCAGTAGCCAGGGGGCTAGGGAGACCCAGTACTTC
TRBD2 | TRBJ2-7 | NA | TRBV9 | CASSVRALASGSEQYF | TGTGCCAGCAGCGTAAGGGCCCTGGCTAGCGGGAGCGAGCAGTACTTC
NA | TRBJ1-1 | NA | TRBV18 | CASSLSVPNTEAFF | TGTGCCAGCTCACTCAGTGTTCCGAACACTGAAGCTTTCTTT
NA | TRBJ2-6 | once | TRBV6-5 | CASSYGGITGANVLTF | TGTGCCAGCAGTTACGGCGGGATTACTGGGGCCAACGTCCTGACTTTC
NA | TRBJ1-5 | few | TRBV6-1 | CASSDGSGQPQHF | TGTGCCAGCAGTGACGGATCGGGTCAGCCCCAGCATTTT
TRBD2 | TRBJ2-1 | NA | TRBV2 | CASSFGLAFNNNEQFF | TGTGCCAGCAGCTTTGGACTAGCGTTCAACAACAATGAGCAGTTCTTC
NA | TRBJ1-5 | NA | TRBV18 | CASSRTQDFNQPQHF | TGTGCCAGCTCCAGGACCCAAGATTTCAATCAGCCCCAGCATTTT
TRBD1 | TRBJ1-2 | NA | TRBV30 | CAWTGGGGYGYTF | TGTGCCTGGACAGGGGGCGGGGGCTATGGCTACACCTTC
TRBD1 | TRBJ1-1 | NA | TRBV11-2 | CASSPRGQVENTEAFF | TGTGCCAGCAGCCCCCGGGGACAGGTAGAGAACACTGAAGCTTTCTTT
NA | TRBJ2-7 | NA | TRBV11-1 | CASSLIPTPSYEQYF | TGTGCCAGCAGCTTAATCCCAACCCCCTCCTACGAGCAGTACTTC
NA | TRBJ2-7 | few | TRBV7-6 | CASSLAGGEQYF | TGTGCCAGCAGCTTAGCCGGCGGGGAGCAGTACTTC
TRBD1 | TRBJ1-1 | NA | TRBV6-4 | CASRQEGGAGTEAFF | TGTGCCAGCAGACAAGAAGGGGGCGCAGGGACTGAAGCTTTCTTT
NA | TRBJ1-5 | few | TRBV2 | CASSEYRGNQPQHF | TGTGCCAGCAGTGAATATAGGGGTAATCAGCCCCAGCATTTT
NA | TRBJ1-1 | NA | TRBV7-3 | CASSLIGGTGETEAFF | TGTGCCAGCAGCTTAATAGGCGGGACGGGGGAAACTGAAGCTTTCTTT
TRBD2 | TRBJ2-1 | once | TRBV11-3 | CASSQSGGQSYNEQFF | TGTGCCAGCAGCCAGAGCGGGGGACAATCCTACAATGAGCAGTTCTTC
NA | TRBJ2-1 | NA | TRBV10-2 | CASTGYNEQFF | TGCGCCAGTACTGGCTACAATGAGCAGTTCTTC
NA | TRBJ2-2 | NA | TRBV10-3 | CAISVGGWAGELFF | TGTGCCATCAGTGTAGGCGGGTGGGCCGGGGAGCTGTTTTTT
NA | TRBJ2-1 | NA | TRBV27 | CASSSYSTSSYNEQFF | TGTGCCAGCAGCTCTTATTCGACTTCCTCCTACAATGAGCAGTTCTTC
NA | TRBJ1-1 | NA | TRBV30 | CAWSVIPPFRGAFF | TGTGCCTGGAGTGTAATCCCCCCCTTCAGAGGAGCTTTCTTT
TRBD1 | TRBJ1-3 | NA | TRBV10-3 | CAIRAGQGGDTIYF | TGTGCCATCAGGGCGGGACAGGGAGGAGACACCATATATTTT
NA | TRBJ1-1 | NA | TRBV5-6 | CASSLGGFLNTEAFF | TGTGCCAGCAGCTTGGGGGGGTTCCTGAACACTGAAGCTTTCTTT
NA | TRBJ1-1 | once | TRBV7-9 | CASSLSNQAPHF | TGTGCCAGCAGCCTTTCAAACCAGGCCCCGCATTTT
NA | TRBJ1-2 | NA | TRBV7-9 | CASSLTEGYTF | TGTGCCAGCAGCCTGACAGAGGGCTACACCTTC
NA | TRBJ2-2 | NA | TRBV27 | CASRTTGGWFTGELFF | TGTGCCAGCAGGACGACAGGTGGATGGTTCACCGGGGAGCTGTTTTTT
NA | TRBJ1-1 | NA | TRBV5-5 | CASSLVGDLNRAEAFF | TGTGCCAGCAGCTTGGTTGGGGATCTGAATAGGGCTGAAGCTTTCTTT
TRBD2 | TRBJ2-1 | NA | TRBV29-1 | CSVVGERDSYNEQFF | TGCAGCGTGGTAGGGGAGCGGGACTCCTACAATGAGCAGTTCTTC
NA | TRBJ1-5 | NA | TRBV30 | CAWSIPSQPQHF | TGTGCCTGGAGTATACCCAGTCAGCCCCAGCATTTT
TRBD2 | TRBJ2-1 | NA | TRBV15 | CATSFPSGRASDEQFF | TGTGCCACCAGCTTCCCAAGCGGGAGGGCCTCGGATGAGCAGTTCTTC
NA | TRBJ1-3 | NA | TRBV10-3 | CAGSTEANTIYF | TGCGCTGGCTCCACCGAGGCCAACACCATATATTTT
TRBD1 | TRBJ2-7 | NA | TRBV11-2 | CASSDRTGDGEQYF | TGTGCCAGCAGCGATAGGACAGGGGATGGGGAGCAGTACTTC